This TCR beta chain was captured by sequencing in a study of shared clonotypes between healthy human individuals. Study outcomes and limitations: Relative to memory subsets, naive subsets generally showed larger estimated richness.

Each donor was a Caucasian adult residing in Nashville, Tennessee. CD45RA-negative memory and CD45RA+ naive subsets were split from the CD4+ cells. Concerning this clone: Its antigen is undetermined.

Germline loops: CDR1 SGHRS, CDR2 YFSETQ. Trimming left V 3 bases short and J 3 bases short, with 16 bases between. The CDR3 totals 15 residues. Each cell subset's genomic DNA was divided evenly among several immunoSEQ plates. Generated by immunoSEQ multiplex PCR, the TCRdb table keeps only in-frame clones and is missing some. The repertoire holds 2 million to 2.5 million clones, with just under 95% as singletons. The specimen sequenced was naive CD4+ T cells from PBMCs. Subset denoted: CD45RA+ positively selected. The chain is built from TRBV5-1 and TRBJ2-7; D is perhaps TRBD1 or TRBD2 (5 bases each). This clonotype originated in a man aged 18 to 30 in good health. Some clones in this sample may be carry-over from other donors' samples. CDR3 bases: TGCGCCAGCAGCTCGGGGCCGGCCCGAGACTACGAGCAGTACTTC. Translation gives CASSSGPARDYEQYF.